These 26 T cell receptor beta chains were sequenced from one sample in a study of T cell repertoires in aging, cancer and after chemotherapy. TRB rearrangements spanning V, D and J were amplified using mixed TRB-A/B primers. TCRdb re-called the multiplex PCR reads through MiXCR, storing one row per CDR3 protein. The top ten clones hold almost 40% of a sample with about 1,200 distinct CDR3 sequences, around 25% of them seen once. Amplification of TCR beta used genomic DNA extracted from peripheral blood. Sequencing was done on a sample of blood. These receptors originate from a human donor with a solid tumor.

In this sample, this clonotype turned up a few times. V usage is TRBV11-1 and J usage is TRBJ2-1; 7 bases are shared with TRBD1. Trimming cost V 1 base and J 3 bases; bases outside gene matches: 3. Germline lookup yields CDR1 SGHAT and CDR2 FQDESV (reference sequence). This CDR3 comprises 15 residues. The DNA for the CDR3 is TGTGCCAGCAGCTTAGACAGGGGCGGCTACAATGAGCAGTTCTTC. Its protein is CASSLDRGGYNEQFF. Variable domain in full (rest from reference TRBV11-1 and TRBJ2-1): EAEVAQSPRYKITEKSQAVAFWCDPISGHATLYWYRQILGQGPELLVQFQDESVVDDSQLPKDRFSAERLKGVDSTLKIQPAELGDSAMYLCASSLDRGGYNEQFFGPGTRLTVL.

The CDR3 DNA reads as TGCAGTGCAAGCGCAAGGGGGGACGGGACCAATCAGCCCCAGCATTTT. It encodes CSASARGDGTNQPQHF. The chain is built from TRBV20-1 and TRBJ1-5, with D possibly matching TRBD1 (6 bases). With 6 bases removed from V and 3 bases from J, the gap between germline ends came to 21 bases. Germline-derived CDR1 and CDR2 are DFQATT and SNEGSKA (reference sequence). The CDR3 sequence is 16 residues long.

The chain uses TRBV27 and TRBJ2-3; D call uncertain. The CDR3 consists of 13 residues. Trimming removed 4 bases from V and 2 bases from J, with 7 bases in between. Germline CDR1 reads MNHEY; CDR2 reads SMNVEV (reference sequence). This chain's CDR3 is CASSSPLTDTQYF. In nucleotides, the CDR3 is TGTGCCAGCAGTTCACCCCTCACAGATACGCAGTATTTT.

A remark on this clonotype: A read error may explain this, as a much larger clone is one base away. The CDR3 DNA reads as TGTGCCACCAGTGACCATTACAATAACTATGGCTACACCTTC. Protein: CATSDHYNNYGYTF. V and J are TRBV24-1 and TRBJ1-2; D gene unclear. Trimming took 4 bases from V and 1 from J, leaving 9 bases between them. CDR3 size: 14 residues. Germline assignment: CDR1 KGHDR and CDR2 SFDVKD.

V is TRBV11-3 and J is TRBJ1-1; D unresolved. This CDR3 has 13 amino acids. With 5 bases removed from V and 1 base from J, the gap between germline ends came to 8 bases. The germline gives CDR1 SGHNT, CDR2 YENEEA. The CDR3 reads CASSPGPNTEAFF. In DNA, the CDR3 is TGTGCCAGCAGCCCAGGTCCGAACACTGAAGCTTTCTTT. The whole variable domain, filled in from reference TRBV11-3 and TRBJ1-1, reads EAGVVQSPRYKIIEKKQPVAFWCNPISGHNTLYWYLQNLGQGPELLIRYENEEAVDDSQLPKDRFSAERLKGVDSTLKIQPAELGDSAVYLCASSPGPNTEAFFGQGTRLTVV.

Relative to its sample, this clonotype is large. The V and J genes are TRBV27 and TRBJ1-2, with 10 bases matching TRBD1. Germline V gene lookup returns CDR1 MNHEY and CDR2 SMNVEV (reference sequence). The CDR3 runs to 15 residues. V gave up 5 bases and J gave up 6 bases; unmatched junction bases: 9. For the CDR3, the DNA is TGTGCCAGCAGTCCAGGATGGGACAGGGGTCATGGCTACACCTTC. Its protein product is CASSPGWDRGHGYTF.

The genes are TRBV6-4 and TRBJ1-1; D is perhaps TRBD1 (6 bases). Germline V gene data show CDR1 as MRHNA and CDR2 as SNTAGT. Trimming cost V 5 bases and J 3 bases, with 19 bases left between them. The CDR3 consists of 16 residues. The CDR3 region is CASSPRFGQIHTEAFF. CDR3 DNA: TGTGCCAGCAGTCCACGCTTTGGACAGATCCACACTGAAGCTTTCTTT.

The rearrangement joins TRBV10-3 to TRBJ2-1; 7 nucleotides align to TRBD1. This CDR3 is built from 16 residues. The germline CDR1 and CDR2 sequences are ENHRY and SYGVKD. The ends lost 2 bases at V and 8 bases at J; junction bases unmatched: 12. CDR3 bases: TGTGCCATCAGTGAGGGAACAGGGGTTGGTGTCGATGAGCAGTTCTTC. This translates into CAISEGTGVGVDEQFF.

The chain couples TRBV12-3 or TRBV12-4 to TRBJ2-3; TRBD2 is a possible D gene (6 bases). The V end lost 4 bases, the J end lost 0 bases, and 11 bases lay between the germline ends. This CDR3 has 15 amino acids. CDR3 DNA sequence: TGTGCCAGCAGTTCGGGCGGGGAAAGCACAGATACGCAGTATTTT. It encodes CASSSGGESTDTQYF.

The chain combines TRBV4-2 with TRBJ1-2; 7 positions match TRBD1. V shed 0 bases, J shed 8 bases, and the junction held 6 bases outside the gene matches. The CDR3 consists of 14 residues. The germline CDR1 and CDR2 sequences are LGHNA and YNFKEQ. Here the CDR3 DNA reads TGTGCCAGCAGCCAAGAAGCAGGGGGGTTAGGCTACACCTTC. It codes for CASSQEAGGLGYTF.

This clonotype was seen only a few times. V and J are TRBV27 and TRBJ2-2, with D unclear. Germline CDR1 reads MNHEY; CDR2 reads SMNVEV (reference sequence). This CDR3 region has 12 residues. V lost 1 base and J 3 bases, leaving 0 bases between the germline ends. For the CDR3, the DNA is TGTGCCAGCAGTTTATACACCGGGGAGCTGTTTTTT. Encoded protein: CASSLYTGELFF.

The chain carries TRBV7-2 and TRBJ2-1, with D perhaps TRBD2 (5 bases). V lost 2 bases and J 1 base, leaving 12 bases between the germline ends. The CDR3 extends over 16 amino acids. The germline V gene encodes CDR1 SGHTA and CDR2 FQGNSA. CDR3 residues: CASSLQGGGSYNEQFF. In DNA, the CDR3 is TGTGCCAGCAGCTTACAAGGTGGCGGGTCCTACAATGAGCAGTTCTTC.

By frequency in the sample, this clonotype is medium-sized. V and J are TRBV6-1 and TRBJ2-6; TRBD1 matches 8 bases. Germline values: CDR1 MNHNS, CDR2 SASEGT. This CDR3 is built from 17 residues. After removal of 2 bases from V and 4 bases from J, the junction contained 7 bases not matched to a gene. The CDR3 DNA reads TGTGCCAGCAGTGAACCGACAGGGGCCGGGGGGGCCAACGTCCTGACTTTC. It yields the protein CASSEPTGAGGANVLTF.

Concerning this clonotype itself: Possible read error: a much larger clone is one base away. This rearrangement joins TRBV7-9 to TRBJ1-2; 8 nucleotides align to TRBD1. The CDR3 sequence is 13 residues long. Germline V lookup: CDR1 SEHNR, CDR2 FQNEAQ (reference sequence). V shed 3 bases, J shed 9 bases, and the junction held 6 bases outside the gene matches. The CDR3 bases are TGTGCCAGCAGCTTCGGACAGGGAAATTGCTACACCTTC. It encodes CASSFGQGNCYTF.

This clonotype is categorized as large. The chain combines TRBV7-2 with TRBJ2-1; D possibly matches TRBD1 or TRBD2 (5 bases each). The CDR3 contains 11 residues. Per the germline V gene, CDR1 is SGHTA and CDR2 is FQGNSA. The V end lost 3 bases, the J end lost 10 bases, and 7 bases lay between the germline ends. CDR3 in DNA: TGTGCCAGCAGCTTCTGGGGGGAGCAGTTCTTC. Its protein is CASSFWGEQFF.

This clonotype was counted only a few times. V usage is TRBV27 and J usage is TRBJ1-4; D ambiguous. The CDR3 contains 14 residues. V shed 6 bases and J shed 4 bases, with 12 bases lying between them. Germline CDR1 MNHEY, CDR2 SMNVEV (reference sequence). This CDR3 reads CASRRGRSNEKLFF. CDR3 DNA: TGTGCCAGCAGACGCGGACGGAGTAATGAAAAACTGTTTTTT.

This clonotype was counted between two and nine times. The chain has TRBV20-1 and TRBJ2-3, with a tentative D call TRBD2 (6 bases). The ends were cut back, 1 base at V and 4 bases at J, with 18 bases in the middle. Germline V gene lookup returns CDR1 DFQATT and CDR2 SNEGSKA (reference sequence). There are 16 residues in the CDR3. The CDR3 sequence: CSARVFSGGPSDTQYF. Written as DNA, the CDR3 is TGCAGTGCTAGAGTCTTTAGCGGAGGCCCCTCAGATACGCAGTATTTT.

V usage is TRBV20-1 and J usage is TRBJ2-7; D is perhaps TRBD2 (6 bases). The CDR3 runs 14 residues. Trimming shortened V by 5 bases and J by 5 bases, and 19 bases separated the two germline ends. The germline V gene encodes CDR1 DFQATT and CDR2 SNEGSKA (reference sequence). CDR3 loop: CSASQGGEVDEQYF. CDR3 DNA sequence: TGCAGTGCTTCCCAAGGTGGGGAGGTGGACGAGCAGTACTTC.

By share of the sample, this clonotype is large. The rearrangement links TRBV5-6 to TRBJ1-2; no clear D. Germline lookup yields CDR1 SGHDT and CDR2 YYEEEE. The CDR3 loop spans 13 amino acids. The V and J ends lost 1 base and 8 bases respectively, with 12 bases between them. CDR3 sequence reads: CASSLPDHTGYTF. In DNA form, the CDR3 reads TGTGCCAGCAGCTTGCCAGACCACACGGGCTACACCTTC.

This clonotype rates as medium-sized. J is TRBJ1-6 and V is TRBV12-3 or TRBV12-4, with D possibly TRBD1 on 6 matching bases. The CDR3 extends over 14 amino acids. V lost 3 bases and J lost 7, with 10 bases in between. CDR3 protein: CASSFGDTNSPLHF. CDR3 nucleotide sequence: TGTGCCAGCAGTTTTGGGGACACCAATTCACCCCTCCACTTT.

In this sample, this clonotype turned up a few times. CDR3 nucleotide sequence: TGTGCCAGCAGTTTGGGACTAGCGGGAGGTGGAGATACGCAGTATTTT. Amino acids: CASSLGLAGGGDTQYF. This chain links TRBV6-6 with TRBJ2-3; TRBD2 agrees at 15 bases. Trimming removed 4 bases from V and 5 bases from J; junction bases left unmatched: 4. This CDR3 region has 16 residues. CDR1 is MNHNY and CDR2 is SVGAGI in the germline V gene (reference sequence).

On this clonotype itself: A much larger clone lies one base from this, so it may be a read error. This rearrangement joins TRBV7-2 to TRBJ1-1; D perhaps matches TRBD1 (6 bases). The CDR3 sequence is 14 residues long. Germline CDR1 SGHTA, CDR2 FQGNSA. The V gene lost 5 bases and the J gene lost 4 bases, with 14 bases spanning the gap. This chain's CDR3 is CASSLLMGATEAFF. In DNA form, the CDR3 reads TGTGCCAGCAGCCTCCTGATGGGGGCCACTGAAGCTTTCTTT.

This clonotype is labeled large. This sequence joins TRBV29-1 and TRBJ1-2; D is possibly TRBD1 (5 bases). From germline, CDR1 is SQVTM and CDR2 ANQGSEA. This CDR3 is 13 amino acids long. The V gene lost 0 bases and the J gene lost 8 bases, with 13 bases spanning the gap. The CDR3 reads CSVEDSGGGGYTF. The CDR3 nucleotides read TGCAGCGTTGAAGACTCTGGGGGGGGGGGCTACACCTTC.

Points on this clonotype: A much larger clone is a single base away; this may be a read error. The V call is TRBV7-9, the J call TRBJ2-7; TRBD2 matches at 13 bases. This CDR3 spans 16 amino acids. The germline V gene has CDR1 SEHNR and CDR2 FQNEAQ (reference sequence). Trimming took 2 bases from V and 6 from J; bases not matched to a gene: 7. The CDR3: CASSLCLGTSGTEQYF. The CDR3 nucleotides read TGTGCCAGCAGCTTATGTTTAGGGACTAGCGGGACCGAGCAGTACTTC.

This clonotype was counted only a few times. This chain uses TRBV20-1 with TRBJ2-2; perhaps TRBD2 as D (5 bases). Germline V gene lookup returns CDR1 DFQATT and CDR2 SNEGSKA (reference sequence). Trimming pared 2 bases from V and 6 bases from J, leaving 10 bases between. This CDR3 is built from 13 residues. The CDR3 nucleotides are TGCAGTGCTAGACCTACTAGGGCCGGGGAGCTGTTTTTT. Its protein product is CSARPTRAGELFF.

The chain links TRBV5-6 to TRBJ2-7; the D call may be TRBD1 or TRBD2 (6 bases each). Germline CDR1 is SGHDT and CDR2 is YYEEEE. Trimming stripped 2 bases from V and 6 bases from J, with 15 bases between. This CDR3 is built from 14 residues. CDR3 sequence: CASSLRTGATEQYF. The CDR3, as DNA: TGTGCCAGCAGCTTAAGGACGGGGGCGACCGAGCAGTACTTC. Looking up the rest from reference TRBV5-6 and TRBJ2-7 gives the full variable domain: DAGVTQSPTHLIKTRGQQVTLRCSPKSGHDTVSWYQQALGQGPQFIFQYYEEEERQRGNFPDRFSGHQFPNYSSELNVNALLLGDSALYLCASSLRTGATEQYFGPGTRLTVT.